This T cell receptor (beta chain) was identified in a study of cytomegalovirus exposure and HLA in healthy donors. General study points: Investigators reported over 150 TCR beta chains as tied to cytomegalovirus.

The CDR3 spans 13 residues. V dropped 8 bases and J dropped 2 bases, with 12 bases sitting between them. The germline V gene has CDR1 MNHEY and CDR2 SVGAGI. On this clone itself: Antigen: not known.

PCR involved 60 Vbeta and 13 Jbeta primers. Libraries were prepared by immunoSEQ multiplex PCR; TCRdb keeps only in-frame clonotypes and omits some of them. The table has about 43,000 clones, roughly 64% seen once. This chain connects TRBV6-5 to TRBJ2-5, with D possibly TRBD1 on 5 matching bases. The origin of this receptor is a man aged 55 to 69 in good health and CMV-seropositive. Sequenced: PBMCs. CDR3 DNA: TGTGCCAGCCGAACAGGACCGCAAGAGACCCAGTACTTC. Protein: CASRTGPQETQYF.